One sample yielded the 24 T cell receptor beta chains listed below, sequenced in a study of T cells after yellow fever vaccination. MiXCR was run by TCRdb on the 5' RACE reads, yielding one entry per CDR3 protein. The repertoire holds hundreds of thousands of distinct CDR3 sequences, roughly a sixth seen once, with about 18% in the top ten. Sample: PBMCs, taken before the yellow fever booster vaccination. These TCRs come from a man aged 18 to 29 who received the YFV17D yellow fever vaccine.

This sequence joins TRBV6-5 and TRBJ2-1; unclear D gene. CDR3 size: 13 residues. V shed 7 bases and J shed 5 bases, with 12 bases lying between them. Germline values: CDR1 MNHEY, CDR2 SVGAGI. CDR3 loop: CASTSQWNNEQFF. The CDR3 nucleotides read TGTGCCAGCACTTCTCAGTGGAACAATGAGCAGTTCTTC.

The chain joins TRBV5-1 to TRBJ2-7; TRBD2 matches at 9 bases. V gave up 5 bases and J gave up 3 bases; unmatched junction bases: 9. Germline assignment: CDR1 SGHRS and CDR2 YFSETQ. The CDR3 sequence is 15 residues long. The CDR3 spells CASSLGLAGFYEQYV. CDR3 DNA sequence: TGCGCCAGCAGTCTCGGGCTAGCGGGATTCTACGAGCAGTACGTC.

The count of this clonotype is one. J is TRBJ1-1 and V is TRBV6-2 or TRBV6-3; TRBD1 agrees at 8 bases. This CDR3 comprises 15 residues. J lost 1 base, V lost 8 bases, and 9 bases had no gene match. Germline assignment: CDR1 MNHEY and CDR2 SVGEGT. For the CDR3, the DNA is TGTGCCAGCTGCCATGCCGGGACAGGGAACACTGAAGCTTTCTTT. Amino acids: CASCHAGTGNTEAFF.

The V call is TRBV6-2 or TRBV6-3, the J call TRBJ2-3; 11 nucleotides line up with TRBD2. The CDR3 runs to 15 residues. Trimming removed 7 bases from V and 4 bases from J; junction bases left unmatched: 7. Germline assignment: CDR1 MNHEY and CDR2 SVGEGT. DNA for the CDR3: TGTGCCAGCACCACCGGGACTAGCGGCGCAGATACGCAGTATTTT. As protein: CASTTGTSGADTQYF.

This chain joins TRBV28 and TRBJ2-1; D call uncertain. Trimming stripped 2 bases from V and 7 bases from J, with 12 bases between. CDR3 length: 14 amino acids. Germline V gene sequence: CDR1 MDHEN, CDR2 SYDVKM. The CDR3 DNA reads as TGTGCCAGCAGTTTAGGGCTACACCAAAATGAGCAGTTCTTC. Translating it yields CASSLGLHQNEQFF.

V and J are TRBV24-1 and TRBJ2-1, with a tentative D call TRBD2 (5 bases). CDR1 is KGHDR, CDR2 SFDVKD, per germline. This CDR3 spans 13 amino acids. V lost 9 bases to trimming and J lost 9 bases, with 17 bases between them. CDR3 protein: CATSEVAIPEQFF. The CDR3 region has the DNA TGTGCCACCTCGGAGGTAGCTATTCCTGAGCAGTTCTTC.

The V and J genes are TRBV10-3 and TRBJ1-5; TRBD1 aligns across 10 bases. Germline trimming cut 8 bases from V and 4 bases from J; bases unmatched to any gene: 8. Per the germline V gene, CDR1 is ENHRY and CDR2 is SYGVKD. CDR3 size: 15 residues. CDR3 in amino acids: CAIGTGAAGNQPQHF. The CDR3 DNA is TGTGCCATCGGGACAGGGGCCGCCGGGAATCAGCCCCAGCATTTT.

The chain joins TRBV5-4 to TRBJ2-1; TRBD2 might be the D (5 bases). Germline V gene data show CDR1 as SGHNT and CDR2 as YYREEE (reference sequence). The V gene lost 2 bases and the J gene lost 9 bases, with 12 bases spanning the gap. This CDR3 region has 13 residues. The chain's CDR3 is CASSFGGSGEQFF. In DNA, the CDR3 is TGTGCCAGCAGCTTCGGTGGAAGCGGTGAGCAGTTCTTC.

This rearrangement joins TRBV6-2 or TRBV6-3 to TRBJ2-2; 8 nucleotides match TRBD1. The V and J ends lost 6 bases and 7 bases, in that order; junction bases with no gene match: 7. The germline V gene has CDR1 MNHEY and CDR2 SVGEGT. The length of the CDR3 is 14 residues. The CDR3 coding sequence is TGTGCCAGCAGCCGACAGGGGTTCGGCGGGGAGCTGTTTTTT. This translates into CASSRQGFGGELFF.

This rearrangement joins TRBV6-6 to TRBJ2-6, with 10 bases lining up with TRBD1. V dropped 6 bases and J dropped 4; count of bases not matched to a gene: 12. Germline V gene lookup returns CDR1 MNHNY and CDR2 SVGAGI (reference sequence). CDR3 length: 18 amino acids. CDR3 amino acids: CASSQHTGTGEGANVLTF. DNA for the CDR3: TGTGCCAGCAGCCAGCACACCGGGACAGGGGAAGGGGCCAACGTCCTGACTTTC.

The chain joins TRBV6-2 or TRBV6-3 to TRBJ2-5; D is undetermined. In germline, CDR1 is MNHEY, CDR2 SVGEGT. The CDR3 sequence is 13 residues long. Trimming took 4 bases from V and 1 from J, leaving 7 bases between them. The CDR3 is CASSFATQETQYF. The CDR3 DNA is TGTGCCAGCAGTTTTGCAACCCAAGAGACCCAGTACTTC.

This clonotype was seen just once. The chain joins TRBV12-3 or TRBV12-4 to TRBJ2-2; no definite D call. Trimming pared 6 bases from V and 5 bases from J, leaving 7 bases between. The CDR3 has 12 amino acids. DNA for the CDR3: TGTGCCAGCAGGTCACAGACCGGGGAGCTGTTTTTT. Translating gives CASRSQTGELFF.

The rearrangement joins TRBV18 to TRBJ1-2, with D possibly matching TRBD1 (5 bases). V shed 4 bases and J shed 1 base, with 16 bases lying between them. The CDR3 covers 16 residues. Germline V gives CDR1 KGHSH, CDR2 LQKENI. DNA for the CDR3: TGTGCCAGCTCACTCGGGACGCCGCACAATAACTATGGCTACACCTTC. Residues: CASSLGTPHNNYGYTF. The variable domain in full, completed from reference TRBV18 and TRBJ1-2, reads NAGVMQNPRHLVRRRGQEARLRCSPMKGHSHVYWYRQLPEEGLKFMVYLQKENIIDESGMPKERFSAEFPKEGPSILRIQQVVRGDSAAYFCASSLGTPHNNYGYTFGSGTRLTVV.

V and J are TRBV4-2 and TRBJ2-2; no clear D. CDR1 and CDR2 from the germline V gene are LGHNA and YNFKEQ. V was shortened by 7 bases and J by 6 bases, with 12 bases between the two germline ends. The CDR3 has 13 amino acids. The CDR3 is CASTPIAAGELFF. In nucleotides, the CDR3 is TGTGCCAGCACCCCAATTGCCGCCGGGGAGCTGTTTTTT.

This clonotype was seen only a few times. The chain is built from TRBV7-2 and TRBJ1-1; D gene uncertain. This CDR3 has 14 residues. Per germline, CDR1 SGHTA and CDR2 FQGNSA. V lost 2 bases, J lost 2 bases, and 9 bases lay in between. DNA of the CDR3: TGTGCCAGCAGCTTATTGAACAGTAACACTGAAGCTTTCTTT. As protein: CASSLLNSNTEAFF.

V and J are TRBV7-9 and TRBJ1-3; TRBD1 is a possible D gene (5 bases). Per the germline V gene, CDR1 is SEHNR and CDR2 is FQNEAQ (reference sequence). The CDR3 spans 15 residues. With 5 bases removed from V and 2 bases from J, the gap between germline ends came to 13 bases. The CDR3 sequence: CASSKQALAGNTIYF. For the CDR3, the DNA is TGTGCCAGCAGCAAACAGGCCCTCGCTGGAAACACCATATATTTT.

This chain joins TRBV29-1 and TRBJ1-2; 9 positions match TRBD1. Trimming at V came to 6 bases and at J to 8 bases, leaving 7 bases not matched to a gene. Germline CDR1 reads SQVTM; CDR2 reads ANQGSEA. CDR3 length: 12 residues. The CDR3: CSVAGQGYGYTF. Here the CDR3 DNA reads TGCAGCGTCGCGGGACAGGGCTACGGCTACACCTTC.

The chain links TRBV11-1 to TRBJ1-1, with D tentatively TRBD1 (5 bases). Trimming removed 6 bases at V and 4 bases at J, with 15 bases between. The germline gives CDR1 SGHAT, CDR2 FQDESV (reference sequence). The CDR3 spans 14 residues. The CDR3 region is CASRARGEVTEAFF. The CDR3 DNA reads TGTGCCAGCAGGGCTCGAGGGGAGGTCACTGAAGCTTTCTTT.

This clonotype came up a few times. The V call is TRBV6-5, the J call TRBJ2-7; D is uncertain. V was trimmed by 7 bases and J by 3 bases, leaving 10 bases between them. Germline values: CDR1 MNHEY, CDR2 SVGAGI. The CDR3 totals 12 residues. The DNA for the CDR3 is TGTGCCAGCAACGACGGCCTCTACGAGCAGTACTTC. This codes for CASNDGLYEQYF.

There are many counts of this clonotype. V is TRBV4-3 and J is TRBJ2-5; tentatively, D is TRBD1 (7 bases). V was shortened by 1 base and J by 8 bases, with 23 bases between the two germline ends. This CDR3 is 17 amino acids long. In germline, CDR1 is LGHNA, CDR2 YSLEER. CDR3 sequence: CASSQALPAGGSNTQYF. CDR3 coding DNA: TGCGCCAGCAGCCAAGCCCTCCCCGCAGGGGGGAGTAATACCCAGTACTTC.

This clonotype was seen only a few times. The CDR3 region has the DNA TGCAGTGCTGCTGGCAGCTTATCCAGCAATCAGCCCCAGCATTTT. Protein sequence: CSAAGSLSSNQPQHF. The chain employs TRBV20-1 and TRBJ1-5; D unclear. The germline V and J ends were trimmed by 5 bases and 1 base, with 15 bases remaining between them. CDR3 size: 15 residues. The germline V gene has CDR1 DFQATT and CDR2 SNEGSKA (reference sequence).

This chain links TRBV7-8 with TRBJ2-2; D gene uncertain. Between the trimmed V and J ends, which lost 6 bases and 7 bases, there was a span of 6 bases. The germline V gene has CDR1 SGHVS and CDR2 FQNEAQ. This CDR3 region has 11 residues. The CDR3 coding sequence is TGTGCCAGCAGTCCGGTCGGGGAGCTGTTTTTT. This gives the protein CASSPVGELFF.

This clonotype was seen repeatedly, ten times or more. V usage is TRBV10-3 and J usage is TRBJ1-3, with D perhaps TRBD1 (5 bases). The V and J ends lost 7 bases and 0 bases respectively, with 10 bases between them. This CDR3 spans 14 amino acids. CDR1 is ENHRY, CDR2 SYGVKD, per germline. The CDR3 spells CAIKGTDSGNTIYF. CDR3 in DNA: TGTGCCATCAAAGGGACCGACTCTGGAAACACCATATATTTT.

The chain employs TRBV11-3 and TRBJ2-1; TRBD2 matches at 11 bases. V was pared by 5 bases and J by 6 bases, with 9 bases of the junction left unmatched. CDR1 SGHNT and CDR2 YENEEA come from the germline V gene. The CDR3 is 16 amino acids. CDR3 sequence reads: CASSRGLAGGRNEQFF. The CDR3 nucleotides are TGTGCCAGCAGCCGGGGGCTAGCGGGAGGTCGCAATGAGCAGTTCTTC. Full variable domain (outside the CDR3, taken from reference TRBV11-3 and TRBJ2-1): EAGVVQSPRYKIIEKKQPVAFWCNPISGHNTLYWYLQNLGQGPELLIRYENEEAVDDSQLPKDRFSAERLKGVDSTLKIQPAELGDSAVYLCASSRGLAGGRNEQFFGPGTRLTVL.